This TCR beta chain was sequenced in a study of blood T cells in healthy people across ages. Trimming pared 6 bases from V and 4 bases from J, leaving 16 bases between. The CDR3 runs 16 residues. Germline loops: CDR1 MNHNS, CDR2 SASEGT. It was with a sample-barcoded 5' primer and a J-beta primer mix that a second PCR of roughly 7 to 12 cycles was run. TCRdb recomputed calls from the 5' RACE reads with MiXCR, one row per CDR3 protein. Of 1.5 million to 2 million distinct CDR3 sequences listed, around 35% are singletons. The sequence came from a woman younger than 45 in good health. Material: blood. V is TRBV6-1 and J is TRBJ2-6, with a possible D match to TRBD2 (6 bases). CDR3 region: CASRGGTFWGANVLTF. CDR3 in DNA: TGTGCCAGCAGAGGAGGGACGTTCTGGGGGGCCAACGTCCTGACTTTC.